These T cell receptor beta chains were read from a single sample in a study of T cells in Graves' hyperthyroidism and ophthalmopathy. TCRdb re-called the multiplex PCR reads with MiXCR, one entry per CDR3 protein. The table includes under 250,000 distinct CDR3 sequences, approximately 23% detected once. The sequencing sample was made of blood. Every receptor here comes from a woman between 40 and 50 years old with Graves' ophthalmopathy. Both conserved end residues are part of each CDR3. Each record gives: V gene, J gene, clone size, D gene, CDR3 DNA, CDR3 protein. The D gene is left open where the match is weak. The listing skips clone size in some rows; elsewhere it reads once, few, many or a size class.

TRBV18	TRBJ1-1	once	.	TGTGCCAGCTCACCACCAGGGGTTCAGACTGAAGCTTTCTTT	CASSPPGVQTEAFF
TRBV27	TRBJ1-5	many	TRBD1	TGTGCCAGCAGGAGGGACAGGTATAGCAATCAGCCCCAGCATTTT	CASRRDRYSNQPQHF
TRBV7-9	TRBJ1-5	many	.	TGTGCCAGCAGCCTCGGAGGGGCATCGGGCAATCAGCCCCAGCATTTT	CASSLGGASGNQPQHF
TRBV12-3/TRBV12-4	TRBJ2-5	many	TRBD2	TGTGCCAGCAGCCCCTTAAGACTAGCGGGAGTTGAGACCCAGTACTTC	CASSPLRLAGVETQYF
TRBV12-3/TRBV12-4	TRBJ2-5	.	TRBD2	TGTGCCAGCAGCCCTCGGGGACTAGCGGTGCAAGAGACCCAGTACTTC	CASSPRGLAVQETQYF
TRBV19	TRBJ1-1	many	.	TGTGCCAGTAGTATAGGGAGCGTATATGAAGCTTTCTTT	CASSIGSVYEAFF
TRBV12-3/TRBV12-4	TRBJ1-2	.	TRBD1	TGTGCCAGCACTAAAGGACAGGGGGCCGACTATGGCTACACCTTC	CASTKGQGADYGYTF
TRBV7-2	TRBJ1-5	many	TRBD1	TGTGCCAGCAGCTTAGGGGGACAGGGTACGCCCCAGCATTTT	CASSLGGQGTPQHF
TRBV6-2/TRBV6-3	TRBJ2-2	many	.	TGTGCCAGCAGAGAGACAACCGGGGAGCTGTTTTTT	CASRETTGELFF
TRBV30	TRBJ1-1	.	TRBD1	TGTGCCTGGAGTTGGTCGGGACAGGGGGCATGGGGGACTGAAGCTTTCTTT	CAWSWSGQGAWGTEAFF
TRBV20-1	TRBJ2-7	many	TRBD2	TGCAGTGCTAGAGATGGGCTAGCGGGAGGGTTCGAGCAGTACTTC	CSARDGLAGGFEQYF
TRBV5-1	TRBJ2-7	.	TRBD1	TGCGCCAGCAGCACGGAGACAGGGTTGGGTTCCTACGAGCAGTACTTC	CASSTETGLGSYEQYF
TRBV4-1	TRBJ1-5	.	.	TGCGCCAGCAGCCAAGAAGACCGTAATCAGCCCCAGCATTTT	CASSQEDRNQPQHF
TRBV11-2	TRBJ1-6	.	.	TGTGCCAGCAGCACAAGAACGGACGGAAATTCACCCCTCCACTTT	CASSTRTDGNSPLHF
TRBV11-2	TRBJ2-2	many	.	TGTGCCAGCGGTCTCTATTCGTACACCGGGGAGCTGTTTTTT	CASGLYSYTGELFF
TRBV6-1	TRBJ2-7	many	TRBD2	TGTGCCAGCAGTGAAACTGTAGCGGGAAGAGCCTACGAGCAGTACTTC	CASSETVAGRAYEQYF
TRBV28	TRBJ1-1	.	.	TGTGCCAGCAGCCACCATAGGGCGAACACTGAAGCTTTCTTT	CASSHHRANTEAFF
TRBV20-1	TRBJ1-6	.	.	TGCAGTGCTAAGGGAGTAGGGGTGACCTATAATTCACCCCTCCACTTT	CSAKGVGVTYNSPLHF
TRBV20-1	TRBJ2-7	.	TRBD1	TGCAGTGCTGAAGGGACAGCCTACGAGCAGTACTTC	CSAEGTAYEQYF
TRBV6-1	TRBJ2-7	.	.	TGTGCCAGCAGTGTCTCCCTGACTTCTTTATACGAGCAGTACTTC	CASSVSLTSLYEQYF
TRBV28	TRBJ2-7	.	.	TGTGCCAGCAGTGCCCAGGGAGCGGCCTACGAGCAGTACTTC	CASSAQGAAYEQYF
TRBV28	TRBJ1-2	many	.	TGTGCCAGCAGTTTACTTACATACTATGGCTACACCTTC	CASSLLTYYGYTF
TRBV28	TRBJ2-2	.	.	TGTGCCAGCGACCTCGGTAACGGACCGAACACCGGGGAGCTGTTTTTT	CASDLGNGPNTGELFF
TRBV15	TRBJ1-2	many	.	TGTGCCACCAGCAGAACCGAGACTAACTGTGGCTACACCTTC	CATSRTETNCGYTF
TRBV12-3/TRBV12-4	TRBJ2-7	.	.	TGTGCCAGCAGTTTATCGACTAGTCAAGAGCAGTACTTC	CASSLSTSQEQYF
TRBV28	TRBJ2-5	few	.	TGTGCCAGCAGTTTAACATATCAAGAGACCCAGTACTTC	CASSLTYQETQYF
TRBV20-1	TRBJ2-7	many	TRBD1	TGCAGTGCCCAGGACAGGGGGCTCGAGCAGTACTTC	CSAQDRGLEQYF
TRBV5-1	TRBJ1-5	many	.	TGCGCCAGCAGCTCCGGGACGGGGGCCCGGCATTTT	CASSSGTGARHF
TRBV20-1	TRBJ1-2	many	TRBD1	TGCAGTGCTAGCGGGGACAGCTATGGCTACACCTTC	CSASGDSYGYTF
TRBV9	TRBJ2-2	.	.	TGTGCATCGGGCGGCCAGCGGGTCGGGGAGCTGTTTTTT	CASGGQRVGELFF
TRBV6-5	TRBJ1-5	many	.	TGTGCCAGCAGCCCGTTTCAGAATCAGCCCCAGCATTTT	CASSPFQNQPQHF
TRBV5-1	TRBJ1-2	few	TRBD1	TGCGCCAGCAGCCCCGGACAGGCACCTAGCTCATCCCGCTATGGCTACACCTTC	CASSPGQAPSSSRYGYTF
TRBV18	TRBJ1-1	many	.	TGTGCCAGCTCACCGGGGGACATCAACAAGGTGAACACTGAAGCTTTCTTT	CASSPGDINKVNTEAFF
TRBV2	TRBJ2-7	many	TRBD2	TGTGCCAGCAGTGAAAGGGCGGGAGGGCCATTCGAGCAGTACTTC	CASSERAGGPFEQYF
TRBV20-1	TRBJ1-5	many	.	TGCAGTGCTATACAGGGTGACTACAATCAGCCCCAGCATTTT	CSAIQGDYNQPQHF